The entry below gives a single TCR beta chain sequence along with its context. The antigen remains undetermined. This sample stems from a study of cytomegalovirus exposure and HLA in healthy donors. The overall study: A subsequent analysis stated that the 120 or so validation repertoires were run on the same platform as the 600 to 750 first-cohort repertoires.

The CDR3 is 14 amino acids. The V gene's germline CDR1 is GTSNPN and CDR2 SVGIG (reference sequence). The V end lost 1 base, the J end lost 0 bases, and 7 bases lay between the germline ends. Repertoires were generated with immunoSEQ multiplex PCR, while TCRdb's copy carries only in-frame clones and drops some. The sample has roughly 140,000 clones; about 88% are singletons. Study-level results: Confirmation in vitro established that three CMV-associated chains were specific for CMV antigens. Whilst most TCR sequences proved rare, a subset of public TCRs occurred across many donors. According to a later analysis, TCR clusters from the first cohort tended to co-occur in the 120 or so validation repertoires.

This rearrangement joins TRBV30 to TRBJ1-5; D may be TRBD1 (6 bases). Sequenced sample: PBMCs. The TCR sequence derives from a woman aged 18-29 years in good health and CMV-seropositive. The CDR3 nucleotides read TGTGCCTGGAGTGAGGGGGATAGCAATCAGCCCCAGCATTTT. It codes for CAWSEGDSNQPQHF.